The clone carrying this T cell receptor (beta chain) was counted only a few times. The source of the sample is a study of blood T cell repertoires in COVID-19. For the study at large: Samples representing acute and convalescent COVID-19 were sourced from the United States, Italy and Spain. PBMCs, B-cell-depleted T cells, or T cells provided the cDNA or gDNA that made up the material.

Original handling: Estimation of nucleated cell counts relied on the amplification of reference gene primers. Measured with immunoSEQ multiplex PCR; TCRdb has only the in-frame clones, and not every one. V and J calls and clone size are as listed in that table; D and trimming were resolved from the DNA. Of some 100,000 clones listed, roughly four fifths are singletons. The CDR3 contains 15 residues. Germline V gene data show CDR1 as MDHEN and CDR2 as SYDVKM. V gave up 1 base and J gave up 6 bases; unmatched junction bases: 3. The sample consisted of peripheral blood. This TCR came from a human donor in a cohort sampled during active COVID-19. This chain connects TRBV28 to TRBJ1-4; 9 positions agree with TRBD1. CDR3 loop: CASSLLQGAYEKLFF. CDR3 coding DNA: TGTGCCAGCAGTTTATTACAGGGGGCATATGAAAAACTGTTTTTT.